These T cell receptor beta chains were read from a single sample in a study of cytomegalovirus exposure and HLA in healthy donors. Only in-frame clones appear in the TCRdb table, and some are missing; sequencing was by immunoSEQ multiplex PCR. This sample has more than 90,000 clones, with 75% to 90% found just once. The sample was PBMCs. The receptors were gathered from a man aged 25 to 45 in good health and CMV-seronegative. CDR3s include the opening cysteine and the closing phenylalanine or tryptophan. A D gene is named only where the DNA matches it firmly. Clone size, where shown, is once, few, many, or a class for clones that have expanded.

size	V	D	J	CDR3	DNA
once	TRBV9	.	TRBJ2-1	CASSGSGPPGDNEQFF	TGTGCCAGCAGCGGCTCCGGTCCTCCAGGCGACAATGAGCAGTTCTTC
.	TRBV28	.	TRBJ2-3	CASSLRGGNTDTQYF	TGTGCCAGCAGTTTAAGAGGGGGAAACACAGATACGCAGTATTTT
.	TRBV7-8	.	TRBJ1-1	CASSLAGGGAFF	TGTGCCAGCAGCTTAGCGGGGGGTGGAGCTTTCTTT
.	TRBV28	.	TRBJ2-7	CASTKTGLHEQYF	TGTGCCAGCACTAAGACAGGTTTACACGAGCAGTACTTC
.	TRBV30	.	TRBJ2-6	CAWRGGGTAFSGANVLTF	TGTGCCTGGAGAGGAGGGGGGACAGCCTTTTCTGGGGCCAACGTCCTGACTTTC
.	TRBV28	.	TRBJ1-1	CASRSNRAENTEAFF	TGTGCCAGCAGGTCGAACAGGGCAGAGAACACTGAAGCTTTCTTT
few	TRBV6-5	.	TRBJ2-7	CASSHGRRLPEQYF	TGTGCCAGCAGCCACGGACGTAGACTACCCGAGCAGTACTTC
.	TRBV4-1	TRBD1	TRBJ2-3	CASSLRDRKTDTQYF	TGCGCCAGCAGCCTTAGGGACAGGAAAACAGATACGCAGTATTTT
.	TRBV28	.	TRBJ1-1	CASSPSTGTEAFF	TGTGCCAGCAGCCCTTCAACCGGGACTGAAGCTTTCTTT
.	TRBV5-6	TRBD2	TRBJ2-2	CASSSGLSTGELFF	TGTGCCAGCAGCTCGGGACTATCCACCGGGGAGCTGTTTTTT
.	TRBV10-2	.	TRBJ1-5	CASGGGLRQPQHF	TGCGCCAGCGGGGGTGGACTACGACAGCCCCAGCATTTT
.	TRBV6-1	TRBD1	TRBJ1-4	CASARDRGEKLFF	TGTGCCAGTGCGAGGGACAGGGGGGAAAAACTGTTTTTT
.	TRBV6-1	.	TRBJ1-2	CASSEVWGPLNYGYTF	TGTGCCAGCAGTGAGGTATGGGGCCCCCTTAACTATGGCTACACCTTC
.	TRBV4-1	.	TRBJ2-3	CASSQPRLAKFAPGPSTDTQYF	TGCGCCAGCAGCCAACCCAGGCTAGCGAAGTTCGCCCCCGGCCCCAGCACAGATACGCAGTATTTT
.	TRBV7-3	TRBD1	TRBJ2-5	CASSSAGTGEETQYF	TGTGCCAGCAGTTCGGCCGGGACAGGGGAAGAGACCCAGTACTTC
.	TRBV7-2	.	TRBJ2-3	CASSVKMGTRLSGTQYF	TGTGCCAGCAGCGTAAAAATGGGGACTCGTTTATCGGGTACGCAGTATTTT
.	TRBV30	.	TRBJ2-7	CAWSGLRDNYEQYF	TGTGCCTGGAGTGGCCTACGAGACAACTACGAGCAGTACTTC
.	TRBV6-5	TRBD2	TRBJ2-1	CASRGLAKGEQFF	TGTGCCAGCAGAGGACTAGCGAAAGGTGAGCAGTTCTTC
.	TRBV10-3	TRBD1	TRBJ1-2	CAISEGQANYGYTF	TGTGCCATCAGTGAGGGACAGGCTAACTATGGCTACACCTTC
.	TRBV25-1	.	TRBJ2-2	CASSEKPHPGSRTGELFF	TGTGCCAGCAGTGAAAAACCACATCCAGGAAGCAGGACCGGGGAGCTGTTTTTT
once	TRBV4-1	TRBD2	TRBJ2-7	CASSQDKWPSGFSYEQYF	TGCGCCAGCAGCCAAGATAAGTGGCCTAGCGGGTTTTCCTACGAGCAGTACTTC
.	TRBV30	.	TRBJ1-4	CAWTTGTNEKLFF	TGTGCCTGGACCACAGGGACTAATGAAAAACTGTTTTTT
.	TRBV2	.	TRBJ1-2	CASPLWQDGNGYTF	TGTGCCAGCCCTCTTTGGCAGGATGGAAATGGCTACACCTTC
.	TRBV7-3	.	TRBJ2-3	CASSLGVGLGRDTQYF	TGTGCCAGCAGCTTAGGGGTGGGCCTCGGGAGAGATACGCAGTATTTT
.	TRBV4-1	.	TRBJ2-3	CASSRPTETDTQYF	TGCGCCAGCAGCCGCCCGACAGAGACAGATACGCAGTATTTT
.	TRBV6-5	.	TRBJ2-1	CASSYSGGLTYNEQFF	TGTGCCAGCAGTTACTCGGGGGGGCTAACTTACAATGAGCAGTTCTTC
.	TRBV30	TRBD2	TRBJ2-1	CAWSLAGDPLYNEQFF	TGTGCCTGGAGCCTTGCGGGAGACCCCCTGTACAATGAGCAGTTCTTC
.	TRBV18	.	TRBJ2-3	CASSPSLGEADTQYF	TGTGCCAGCTCACCTTCGCTAGGGGAAGCAGATACGCAGTATTTT
.	TRBV7-3	TRBD2	TRBJ2-7	CASSLTSGSEYEQYF	TGTGCCAGCAGCCTAACAAGCGGGAGTGAATACGAGCAGTACTTC
.	TRBV27	TRBD2	TRBJ2-7	CASMKGLVAAEQYF	TGTGCCAGTATGAAGGGACTAGTGGCGGCCGAGCAGTACTTC
few	TRBV19	TRBD2	TRBJ2-7	CASTRGGLAGDYEQYF	TGTGCCAGTACGCGGGGGGGACTAGCGGGAGACTACGAGCAGTACTTC
.	TRBV5-1	TRBD2	TRBJ2-7	CASSLVAGGPGEQYF	TGCGCCAGCAGCTTGGTAGCGGGAGGGCCGGGTGAGCAGTACTTC
.	TRBV4-1	TRBD2	TRBJ2-2	CASSPALAGVFITGELFF	TGCGCCAGCAGCCCAGCACTAGCGGGGGTTTTTATAACCGGGGAGCTGTTTTTT
.	TRBV5-1	.	TRBJ1-4	CASSLEEGLHEKLFF	TGCGCCAGCAGCTTGGAGGAGGGGCTACATGAAAAACTGTTTTTT
.	TRBV2	TRBD1	TRBJ2-4	CASSAGQGRTKNIQYF	TGTGCCAGCAGTGCCGGACAGGGGCGGACCAAAAACATTCAGTACTTC
few	TRBV30	TRBD1	TRBJ2-2	CAWATGTTGELFF	TGTGCCTGGGCGACAGGGACCACCGGGGAGCTGTTTTTT
.	TRBV13	.	TRBJ1-1	CASSFRSRRNTEAFF	TGTGCCAGCAGCTTTAGGAGTCGGAGGAACACTGAAGCTTTCTTT
.	TRBV5-1	.	TRBJ1-1	CASRLTMNTEAFF	TGCGCCAGCAGGTTGACAATGAACACTGAAGCTTTCTTT
.	TRBV6-6	.	TRBJ2-1	CASAGSYNEQFF	TGTGCCAGCGCGGGGTCCTACAATGAGCAGTTCTTC
.	TRBV5-1	.	TRBJ2-7	CASRGGYKNPYEQYF	TGCGCCAGCAGAGGAGGGTACAAGAATCCCTACGAGCAGTACTTC
.	TRBV5-4	TRBD2	TRBJ2-1	CASSLVILAGGKFNEQFF	TGTGCCAGCAGCTTAGTAATACTAGCGGGAGGAAAGTTCAATGAGCAGTTCTTC
.	TRBV6-5	TRBD1	TRBJ2-2	CASSYSPTGITGELFF	TGTGCCAGCAGTTACTCCCCGACAGGGATCACCGGGGAGCTGTTTTTT
.	TRBV6-6	TRBD1	TRBJ2-3	CASSWDRPSSTDTQYF	TGTGCCAGCAGTTGGGACAGGCCCTCCTCCACAGATACGCAGTATTTT
few	TRBV10-3	TRBD1	TRBJ2-5	CAIRFRDRGRETQYF	TGTGCCATCAGGTTCCGGGACAGGGGGCGAGAGACCCAGTACTTC
.	TRBV27	TRBD1	TRBJ2-5	CASSGPTGGMKTQYF	TGTGCCAGCAGCGGCCCAACAGGGGGCATGAAGACCCAGTACTTC
.	TRBV14	.	TRBJ2-5	CASSQVPQGMGFGAQYF	TGTGCCAGCAGCCAAGTACCGCAGGGGATGGGATTCGGGGCCCAGTACTTC
.	TRBV15	.	TRBJ1-1	CATSRGGGTEAFF	TGTGCCACCAGCAGGGGAGGTGGGACTGAAGCTTTCTTT
.	TRBV9	.	TRBJ1-2	CASSESLGQRWYGYTF	TGTGCCAGCAGCGAGAGTCTTGGGCAGCGGTGGTATGGCTACACCTTC
.	TRBV12-5	.	TRBJ2-3	CASGLAGGSNTQYF	TGTGCTAGTGGTTTGGCGGGGGGCTCGAATACGCAGTATTTT
.	TRBV5-1	TRBD2	TRBJ2-5	CASSLAGGSQETQYF	TGCGCCAGCAGCTTGGCGGGGGGATCTCAAGAGACCCAGTACTTC
few	TRBV28	TRBD1	TRBJ1-2	CASSYRTGRIYGYTF	TGTGCCAGCAGTTATCGGACAGGGAGGATCTATGGCTACACCTTC
.	TRBV7-6	.	TRBJ1-1	CASSRTVRITEAFF	TGTGCCAGCAGTCGGACAGTTCGAATCACTGAAGCTTTCTTT
once	TRBV6-5	TRBD2	TRBJ2-7	CASRLTRGAYEQYF	TGTGCCAGCAGACTCACACGGGGGGCCTACGAGCAGTACTTC
.	TRBV19	TRBD1	TRBJ1-2	CASSRGQGDYGYTF	TGTGCCAGTAGCAGGGGGCAGGGAGACTATGGCTACACCTTC
.	TRBV19	.	TRBJ2-4	CASNTPGTKNIQYF	TGTGCCAGTAACACACCCGGGACCAAAAACATTCAGTACTTC
.	TRBV10-1	.	TRBJ2-7	CAPPMYDSEQYF	TGCGCCCCCCCAATGTATGATAGCGAGCAGTACTTC
few	TRBV28	.	TRBJ1-3	CASKSWASGNTIYF	TGTGCCAGCAAGAGCTGGGCCTCTGGAAACACCATATATTTT
.	TRBV27	TRBD2	TRBJ2-3	CASRVGGSTDTQYF	TGTGCCAGCAGGGTGGGAGGGAGCACAGATACGCAGTATTTT
.	TRBV14	.	TRBJ2-1	CASSGEIYNEQFF	TGTGCCAGCAGCGGGGAGATATACAATGAGCAGTTCTTC
.	TRBV4-2	TRBD2	TRBJ2-5	CASSQEKASGGERETQYF	TGTGCCAGCAGCCAAGAGAAGGCTAGCGGGGGGGAGAGAGAGACCCAGTACTTC